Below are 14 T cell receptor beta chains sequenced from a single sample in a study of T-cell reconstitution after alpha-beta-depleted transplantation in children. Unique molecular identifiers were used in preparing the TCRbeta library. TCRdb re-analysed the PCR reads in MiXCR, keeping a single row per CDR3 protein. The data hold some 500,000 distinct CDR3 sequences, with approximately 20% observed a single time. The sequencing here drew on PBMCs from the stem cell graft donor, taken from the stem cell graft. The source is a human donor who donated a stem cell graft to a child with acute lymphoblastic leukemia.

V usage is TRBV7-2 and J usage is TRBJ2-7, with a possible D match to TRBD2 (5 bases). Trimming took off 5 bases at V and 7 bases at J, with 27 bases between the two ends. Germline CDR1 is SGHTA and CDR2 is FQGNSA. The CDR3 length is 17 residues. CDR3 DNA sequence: TGTGCCAGCAGCCTCGAGGGTGGGCGTAGCCCCCTCTGGGAGCAGTACTTC. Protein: CASSLEGGRSPLWEQYF.

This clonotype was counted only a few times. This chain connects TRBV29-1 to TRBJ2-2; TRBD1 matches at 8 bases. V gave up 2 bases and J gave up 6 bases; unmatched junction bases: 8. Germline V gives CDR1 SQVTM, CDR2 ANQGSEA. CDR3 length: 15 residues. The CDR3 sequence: CSVEFLDREAGELFF. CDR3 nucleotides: TGCAGCGTTGAATTCTTGGACAGGGAGGCCGGGGAGCTGTTTTTT.

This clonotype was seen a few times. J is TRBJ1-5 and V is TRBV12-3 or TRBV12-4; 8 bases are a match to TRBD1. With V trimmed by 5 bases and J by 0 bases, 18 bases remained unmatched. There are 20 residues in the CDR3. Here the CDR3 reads CASSPPRTGLRFNSNQPQHF. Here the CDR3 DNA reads TGTGCCAGCAGTCCGCCTCGGACAGGGTTGAGGTTCAATAGCAATCAGCCCCAGCATTTT.

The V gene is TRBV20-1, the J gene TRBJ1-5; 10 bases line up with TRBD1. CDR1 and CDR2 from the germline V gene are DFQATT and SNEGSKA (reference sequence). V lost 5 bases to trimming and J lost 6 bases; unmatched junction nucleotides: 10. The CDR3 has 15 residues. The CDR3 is CSASKKTGGGQPQHF. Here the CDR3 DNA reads TGCAGTGCTTCTAAAAAGACAGGGGGCGGTCAGCCCCAGCATTTT.

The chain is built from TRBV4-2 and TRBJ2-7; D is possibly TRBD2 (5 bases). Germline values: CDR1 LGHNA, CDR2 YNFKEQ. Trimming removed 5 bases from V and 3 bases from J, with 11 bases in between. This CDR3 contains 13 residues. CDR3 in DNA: TGTGCCAGCAGCACTGAAGAGGGCTACGAGCAGTACTTC. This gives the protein CASSTEEGYEQYF.

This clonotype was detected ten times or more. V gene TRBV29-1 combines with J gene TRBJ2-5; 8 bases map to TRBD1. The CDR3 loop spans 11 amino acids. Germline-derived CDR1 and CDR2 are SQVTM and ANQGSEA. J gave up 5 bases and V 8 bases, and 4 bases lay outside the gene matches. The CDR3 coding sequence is TGCAGCTACAGGGGGTGGGAGACCCAGTACTTC. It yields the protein CSYRGWETQYF.

CDR3 sequence (DNA): TGCGCCAGCAGCTTGAGCCTAGGGCACAGAACTGAAGCTTTCTTT. As protein: CASSLSLGHRTEAFF. The V gene is TRBV5-1, the J gene TRBJ1-1; D gene unclear. Trimming pared 1 base from V and 5 bases from J, leaving 15 bases between. CDR1 is SGHRS and CDR2 is YFSETQ in the germline V gene. CDR3 length equals 15 residues.

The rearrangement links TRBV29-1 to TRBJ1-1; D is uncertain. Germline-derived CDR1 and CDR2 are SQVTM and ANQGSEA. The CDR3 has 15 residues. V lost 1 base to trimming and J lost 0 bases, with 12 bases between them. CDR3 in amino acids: CSVEGGEGMNTEAFF. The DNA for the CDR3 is TGCAGCGTTGAAGGGGGAGAAGGGATGAACACTGAAGCTTTCTTT.

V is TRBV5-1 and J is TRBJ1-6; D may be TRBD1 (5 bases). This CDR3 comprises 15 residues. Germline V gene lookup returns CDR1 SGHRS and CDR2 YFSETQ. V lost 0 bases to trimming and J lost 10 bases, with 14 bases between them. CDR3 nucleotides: TGCGCCAGCAGCTTGGAACTGGGGCGGTCCTCACCCCTCCACTTT. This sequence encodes CASSLELGRSSPLHF.

CDR3 residues: CASSELKSAETQYF. CDR3 DNA sequence: TGTGCCAGCAGTGAATTGAAATCGGCAGAGACCCAGTACTTC. V gene TRBV25-1 combines with J gene TRBJ2-5; D remains ambiguous. This CDR3 has 14 amino acids. Per the germline V gene, CDR1 is MGHDK and CDR2 is SYGVNS. Trimming cost V 1 base and J 4 bases, with 10 bases left between them.

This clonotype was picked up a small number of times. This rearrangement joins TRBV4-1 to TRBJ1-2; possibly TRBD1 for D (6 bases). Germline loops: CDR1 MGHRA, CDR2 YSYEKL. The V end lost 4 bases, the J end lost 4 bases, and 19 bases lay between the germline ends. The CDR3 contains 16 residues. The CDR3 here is CASSLKGGGFGYGYTF. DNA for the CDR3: TGCGCCAGCAGCCTAAAGGGGGGGGGATTTGGCTATGGCTACACCTTC.

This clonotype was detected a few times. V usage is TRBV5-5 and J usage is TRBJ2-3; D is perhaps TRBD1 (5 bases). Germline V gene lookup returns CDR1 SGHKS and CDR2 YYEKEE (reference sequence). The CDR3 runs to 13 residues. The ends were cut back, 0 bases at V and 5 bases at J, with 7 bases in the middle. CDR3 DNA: TGTGCCAGCAGCTTGGCAGGGCGAGATACGCAGTATTTT. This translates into CASSLAGRDTQYF.

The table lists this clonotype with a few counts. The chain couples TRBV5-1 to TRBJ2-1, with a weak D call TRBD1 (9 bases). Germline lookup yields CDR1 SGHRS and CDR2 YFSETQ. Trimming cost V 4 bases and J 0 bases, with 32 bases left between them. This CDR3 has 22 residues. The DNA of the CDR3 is TGCGCCAGCAGCGGGACCGGGACAGGGCCTGCTAGCGGGCCAAGCTCCTACAATGAGCAGTTCTTC. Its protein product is CASSGTGTGPASGPSSYNEQFF.

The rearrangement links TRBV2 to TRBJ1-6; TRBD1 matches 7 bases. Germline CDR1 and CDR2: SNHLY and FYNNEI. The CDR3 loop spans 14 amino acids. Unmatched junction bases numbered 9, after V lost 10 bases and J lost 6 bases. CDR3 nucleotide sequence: TGTGCCACCCAGACGACAGGGTTTAATTCACCCCTCCACTTT. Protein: CATQTTGFNSPLHF.